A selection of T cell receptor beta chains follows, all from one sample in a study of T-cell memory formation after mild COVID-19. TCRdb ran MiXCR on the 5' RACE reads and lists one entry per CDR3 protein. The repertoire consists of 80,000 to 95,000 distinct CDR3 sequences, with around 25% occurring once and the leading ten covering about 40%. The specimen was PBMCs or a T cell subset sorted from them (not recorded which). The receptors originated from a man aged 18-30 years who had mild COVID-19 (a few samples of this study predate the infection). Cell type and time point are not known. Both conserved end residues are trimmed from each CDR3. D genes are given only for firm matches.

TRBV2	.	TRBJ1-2	ASSRDQSNYGYT
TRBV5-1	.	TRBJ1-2	ASRLPGDYNYGYT
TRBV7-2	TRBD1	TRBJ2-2	ASSLTGGLNTGELF
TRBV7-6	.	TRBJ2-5	ASSLKGEVPETQY
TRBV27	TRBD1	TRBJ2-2	ASSLGDRVFTGELF
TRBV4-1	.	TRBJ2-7	ASSQEPVQLAEQY
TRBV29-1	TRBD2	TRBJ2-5	SVVLAGGEEETQY
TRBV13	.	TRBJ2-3	ASSLGWGTSTDTQY
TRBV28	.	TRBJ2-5	ASSPPDRKETQY
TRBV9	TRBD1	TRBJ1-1	ASSPGTGGFTEAF